This TCR beta chain emerged from a study of CXCR3-negative and CXCR3-positive naive CD8 T cells. Germline V CDR1 and CDR2: SGHTA, FQGTGA. There are 16 residues in the CDR3. On this clonotype itself: Its antigen is currently unknown.

Each TRB cDNA library was prepared by 5' RACE (with UMI labels). TCRdb re-analyzed the 5' RACE reads; it lists each CDR3 protein once, without DNA. The record lists about 38,000 distinct CDR3 sequences, of which the ten most abundant hold roughly 15%. Study observations and caveats: The naive subsets expressed comparable surface CD5, and the authors inferred TCR strength from TRB CDR3 properties.

This clonotype originated in a human donor in good health. Some clones in this sample may be carry-over from other donors' samples. V and J are TRBV7-3 and TRBJ2-7; checking the TCRdb D call of TRBD2 is not possible without DNA. Material for sequencing was memory CD8+ T cells from blood. The CDR3 spells CASSLSTSGRVDEQYF.